Each of the 2 T cell receptor beta chains below was sequenced from the same sample in a study of blood T cell repertoires in COVID-19. Using immunoSEQ multiplex PCR, the repertoire was profiled, and TCRdb retains in-frame clones only, with some absent. In the table there are about 320,000 clones, 89% of which are singletons. Specimen: peripheral blood. The receptors shown here come from a man aged 18 to 35 who had recovered from COVID-19.

The chain couples TRBV4-3 to TRBJ2-3, with D unclear. There are 17 residues in the CDR3. Trimming stripped 3 bases from V and 2 bases from J, with 18 bases between. Per germline, CDR1 LGHNA and CDR2 YSLEER. CDR3 protein: CASSQSMSWALTDTQYF. In DNA form, the CDR3 reads TGCGCCAGCAGCCAGTCCATGAGTTGGGCCCTCACAGATACGCAGTATTTT.

This chain connects TRBV3-1 (or the pseudogene TRBV3-2) to TRBJ2-7, with 7 bases identical to TRBD1. The CDR3 is 15 residues long. The trim removed 4 bases at V and 3 bases at J, leaving 9 bases unmatched. Germline V lookup: CDR1 LGHDT, CDR2 YNNKEL (reference sequence). The CDR3 DNA is TGTGCCAGCAGCCGTGCCGGGACAGCGAACTACGAGCAGTACTTC. Its translation is CASSRAGTANYEQYF.